This T cell receptor (beta chain) was retrieved from a study of blood T cell repertoires in COVID-19. Looking at the study overall: Whether acute or convalescent, the COVID-19 samples came from the United States, Italy and Spain. Nucleic acid was either cDNA or gDNA, and it came from T cells, B-cell-depleted T cells, or PBMCs.

Per the original data handling: Amplification from reference gene primers served as the basis for estimated nucleated cell counts. This table comes from immunoSEQ multiplex PCR, and its TCRdb copy is limited to in-frame clones, with some not included. V, J and clone size are taken as reported in that table, and D and trimming were inferred from the DNA itself. The sample shows roughly 170,000 clones, around 74% of them seen only once. Seattle cases were enrolled at active infection and followed longitudinally. This clone has only a few counts. This sequence originates from a woman aged 60 to 75 with COVID-19, enrolled during active disease. The sequenced material came from peripheral blood.

CDR3 in amino acids: CASSGGQAFFGANVLTF. CDR3 nucleotides: TGCGCCAGCAGCGGGGGACAGGCATTCTTCGGGGCCAACGTCCTGACTTTC. The genes are TRBV5-1 and TRBJ2-6; 8 bases align to TRBD1. Trimming removed 4 bases from V and 4 bases from J; junction bases left unmatched: 10. Germline CDR1 is SGHRS and CDR2 is YFSETQ. This CDR3 has 17 residues.